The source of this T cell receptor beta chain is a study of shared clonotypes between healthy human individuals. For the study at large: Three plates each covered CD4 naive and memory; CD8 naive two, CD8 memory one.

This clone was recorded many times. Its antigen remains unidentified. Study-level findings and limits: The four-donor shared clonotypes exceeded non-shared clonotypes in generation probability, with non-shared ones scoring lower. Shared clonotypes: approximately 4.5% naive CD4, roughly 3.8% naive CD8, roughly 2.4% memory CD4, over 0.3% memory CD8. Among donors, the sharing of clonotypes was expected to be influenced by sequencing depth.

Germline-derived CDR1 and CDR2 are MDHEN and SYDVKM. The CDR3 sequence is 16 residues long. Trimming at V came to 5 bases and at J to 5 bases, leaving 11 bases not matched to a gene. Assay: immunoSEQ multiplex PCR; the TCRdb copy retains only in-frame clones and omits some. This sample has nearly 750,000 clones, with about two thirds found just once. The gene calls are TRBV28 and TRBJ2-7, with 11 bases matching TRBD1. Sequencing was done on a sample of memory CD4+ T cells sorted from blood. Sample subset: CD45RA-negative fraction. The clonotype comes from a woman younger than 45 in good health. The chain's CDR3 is CASSPRPDRGPHEQYF. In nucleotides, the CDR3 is TGTGCCAGCAGTCCACGCCCGGACAGGGGGCCGCACGAGCAGTACTTC.